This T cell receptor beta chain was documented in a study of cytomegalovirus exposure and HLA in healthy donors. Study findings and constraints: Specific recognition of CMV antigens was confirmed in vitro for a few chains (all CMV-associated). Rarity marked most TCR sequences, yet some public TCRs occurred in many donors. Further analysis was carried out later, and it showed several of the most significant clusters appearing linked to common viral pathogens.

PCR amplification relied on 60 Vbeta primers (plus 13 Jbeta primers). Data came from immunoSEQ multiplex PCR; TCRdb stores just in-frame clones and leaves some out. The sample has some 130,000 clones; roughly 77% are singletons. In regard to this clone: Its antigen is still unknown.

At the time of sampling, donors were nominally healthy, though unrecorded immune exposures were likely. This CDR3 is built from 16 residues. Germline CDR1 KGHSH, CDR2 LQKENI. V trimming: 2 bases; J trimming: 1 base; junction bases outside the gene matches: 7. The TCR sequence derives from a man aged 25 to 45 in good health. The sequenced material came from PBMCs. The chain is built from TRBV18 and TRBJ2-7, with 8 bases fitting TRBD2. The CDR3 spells CASSPSITSGSYEQYF. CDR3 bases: TGTGCCAGCTCACCAAGCATCACTAGCGGATCCTACGAGCAGTACTTC. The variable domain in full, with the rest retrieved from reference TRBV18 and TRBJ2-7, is NAGVMQNPRHLVRRRGQEARLRCSPMKGHSHVYWYRQLPEEGLKFMVYLQKENIIDESGMPKERFSAEFPKEGPSILRIQQVVRGDSAAYFCASSPSITSGSYEQYFGPGTRLTVT.